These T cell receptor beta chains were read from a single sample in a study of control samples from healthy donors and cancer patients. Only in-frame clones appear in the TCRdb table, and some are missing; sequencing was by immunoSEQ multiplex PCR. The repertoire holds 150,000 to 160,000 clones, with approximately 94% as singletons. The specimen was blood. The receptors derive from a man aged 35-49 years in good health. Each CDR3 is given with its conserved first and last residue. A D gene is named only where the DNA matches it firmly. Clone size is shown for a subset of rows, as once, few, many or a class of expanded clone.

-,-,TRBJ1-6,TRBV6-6,TGTGCCAGCAGTTACCCCCCGGGGGAGGGTCATTCACCCCTCCACTTT,CASSYPPGEGHSPLHF
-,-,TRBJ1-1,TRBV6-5,TGTGCCAGCAGCCGTAATAGGGCCGGCGGTGAAGCTTTCTTT,CASSRNRAGGEAFF
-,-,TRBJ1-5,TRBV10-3,TGTGCCATCAGTGAGGAACAGAATCAGCCCCAGCATTTT,CAISEEQNQPQHF
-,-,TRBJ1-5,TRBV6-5,TGTGCCAGCAGTTACTCGAGAGGGGACAATCAGCCCCAGCATTTT,CASSYSRGDNQPQHF
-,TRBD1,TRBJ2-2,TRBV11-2,TGTGCCAGCAGCTTTACGCGGGACAGGGTAAACACCGGGGAGCTGTTTTTT,CASSFTRDRVNTGELFF
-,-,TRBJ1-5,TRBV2,TGTGCCAGCAGTGTAGGGCCCGGTGATCAGCCCCAGCATTTT,CASSVGPGDQPQHF
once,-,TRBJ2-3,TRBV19,TGTGCCAGTAGTATAGCGGGCCCAGATACGCAGTATTTT,CASSIAGPDTQYF
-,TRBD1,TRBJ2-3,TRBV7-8,TGTGCCAGCAGCACCGACAGGGGGTTCACAGATACGCAGTATTTT,CASSTDRGFTDTQYF
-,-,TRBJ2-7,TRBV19,TGTGCCAGTAGTCCAACAGGGAACCCCTACGAGCAGTACTTC,CASSPTGNPYEQYF
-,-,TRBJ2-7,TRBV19,TGTGCCAGTAGTATCCAGTGGAGCTCCTACGAGCAGTACTTC,CASSIQWSSYEQYF
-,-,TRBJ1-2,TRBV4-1,TGCGCCAGCAGCCAGCCAACCGGGCCCCTCCATCATGGCTACACCTTC,CASSQPTGPLHHGYTF
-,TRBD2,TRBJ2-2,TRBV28,TGTGCCAGCAGTCCCATAGCGGGGGCCGCCACCGGGGAGCTGTTTTTT,CASSPIAGAATGELFF
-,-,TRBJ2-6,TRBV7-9,TGTGCCAGCCAGGGGTCTGGGGCCAACGTCCTGACTTTC,CASQGSGANVLTF
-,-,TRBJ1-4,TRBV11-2,TGTGCCAGCAGCTGGGAGGGGGAAAAACTGTTTTTT,CASSWEGEKLFF
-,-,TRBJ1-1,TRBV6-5,TGTGCCAGCAGTTACTCGGGCCGCATGAACACTGAAGCTTTCTTT,CASSYSGRMNTEAFF
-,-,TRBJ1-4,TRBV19,TGTGCCAGTAGTACCAACAGGGAAACCAATGAAAAACTGTTTTTT,CASSTNRETNEKLFF
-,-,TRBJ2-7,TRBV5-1,TGCGCCAGCAGCTCCCCGAGGGTCAACGAGCAGTACTTC,CASSSPRVNEQYF
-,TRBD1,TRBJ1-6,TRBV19,TGTGCCAGTAGCCCCCGGGACAGCTATAATTCACCCCTCCACTTT,CASSPRDSYNSPLHF
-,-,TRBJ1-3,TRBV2,TGTGCCATAGTGGGCAAGCCTGGAAACACCATATATTTT,CAIVGKPGNTIYF
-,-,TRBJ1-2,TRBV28,TGTGCCAGCAGTCCAGCAGGCGTACGTAGTGGCTACACCTTC,CASSPAGVRSGYTF
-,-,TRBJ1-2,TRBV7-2,TGTGCCAGCAGCTTATTCCCGGACAGATACTATGGCTACACCTTC,CASSLFPDRYYGYTF
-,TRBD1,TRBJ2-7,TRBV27,TGTGCCAGCAGCTGGACAGGGGGCAACAACGAGCAGTACTTC,CASSWTGGNNEQYF
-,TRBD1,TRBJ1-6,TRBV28,TGTGCCAGCAGCACCTACAGGGGTAATTCACCCCTCCACTTT,CASSTYRGNSPLHF
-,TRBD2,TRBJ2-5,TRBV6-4,TGTGCCAGCAACGCGGGGGGGCCGGGTAGAAGAGAGACCCAGTACTTC,CASNAGGPGRRETQYF
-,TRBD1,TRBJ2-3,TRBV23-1,TGCGCCAGCAGCCCGGGACAGGGGTCGGATACGCAGTATTTT,CASSPGQGSDTQYF
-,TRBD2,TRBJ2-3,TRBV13,TGTGCCAGCAGCCCTCACCCCGTAGCGGGTAGCACAGATACGCAGTATTTT,CASSPHPVAGSTDTQYF
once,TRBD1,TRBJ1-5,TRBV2,TGTGCCAGCAGTGAGGGACAGGGACGAGGGCAGCCCCAGCATTTT,CASSEGQGRGQPQHF
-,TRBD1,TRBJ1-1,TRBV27,TGTGCCAGCAGGGGGGACAGGGCATTGGAAGCTTTCTTT,CASRGDRALEAFF
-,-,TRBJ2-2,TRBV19,TGTGCCAGTAGTATCGGGCCGGACACCGGGGAGCTGTTTTTT,CASSIGPDTGELFF
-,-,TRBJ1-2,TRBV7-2,TGTGCCAGCAGCTTAACGGGCGACCCGGTAGGCTACACCTTC,CASSLTGDPVGYTF
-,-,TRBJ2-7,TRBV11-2,TGTGCCAGCAGCTTAGAGAGGTACGAGCAGTACTTC,CASSLERYEQYF
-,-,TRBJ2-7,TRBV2,TGTGCCAGCAGTCAGCGACCCCTCGAGCAGTACTTC,CASSQRPLEQYF
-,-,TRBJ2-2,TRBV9,TGTGCCAGCAGCGTAGCTGACCGGGCCGGGGAGCTGTTTTTT,CASSVADRAGELFF
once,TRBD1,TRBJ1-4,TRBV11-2,TGTGCCAGCAGCGACCGGGACAGTGAAAAACTGTTTTTT,CASSDRDSEKLFF
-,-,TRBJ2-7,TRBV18,TGTGCCAGCTCACCACCGGGGGTCCAAGGGGGGGAGCAGTACTTC,CASSPPGVQGGEQYF
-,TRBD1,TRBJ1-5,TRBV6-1,TGTGCCAGCAGTGAGGAAGGGACAGGGGGCTGGAATCAGCCCCAGCATTTT,CASSEEGTGGWNQPQHF
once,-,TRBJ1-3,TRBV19,TGTGCCAGTAGTATAAGGAGCTCTGGAAACACCATATATTTT,CASSIRSSGNTIYF
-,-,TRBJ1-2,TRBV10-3,TGTGCCATCAGTGAGCGACAGGATAACTATGGCTACACCTTC,CAISERQDNYGYTF
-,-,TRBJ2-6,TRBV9,TGTGCCAGCTGCCGGGGGGCAAGAGGGGCCAACGTCCTGACTTTC,CASCRGARGANVLTF
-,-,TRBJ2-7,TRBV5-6,TGTGCCAGCAGCGGAGGGATAGGACTGCTCGAGCAGTACTTC,CASSGGIGLLEQYF
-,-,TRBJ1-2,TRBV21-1,TGTGCCAGCAGCAAGACACAGGGGGCCGGCTATGGCTACACCTTC,CASSKTQGAGYGYTF
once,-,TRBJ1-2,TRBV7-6,TGTGCCAGCAGCTTAGACCATAGAGGGTCATATGGCTACACCTTC,CASSLDHRGSYGYTF
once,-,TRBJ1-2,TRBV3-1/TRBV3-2,TGTGCCAGCAGCCAGGACGGCTATGGCTACACCTTC,CASSQDGYGYTF
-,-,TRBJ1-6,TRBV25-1,TGTGCCAGCAGTGAAACAAGGGGGGGTAATTCACCCCTCCACTTT,CASSETRGGNSPLHF
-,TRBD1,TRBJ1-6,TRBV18,TGTGCCAGCTCAACCGGACAGGGGGCGGTTTCAACCCTCCACTTT,CASSTGQGAVSTLHF
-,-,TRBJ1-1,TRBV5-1,TGCGCCAGCAGCCCGGGACCCTCGAACACTGAAGCTTTCTTT,CASSPGPSNTEAFF
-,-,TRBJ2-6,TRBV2,TGTGCCAGCAGTGACACCTCTGGGGCCAACGTCCTGACTTTC,CASSDTSGANVLTF
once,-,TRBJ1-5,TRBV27,TGTGCCAGCAGTTTAATGGAGGATCAGCCCCAGCATTTT,CASSLMEDQPQHF
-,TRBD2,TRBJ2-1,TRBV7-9,TGTGCCAGCAGCTTCCCTAGCGGGGTGGGTGAGCAGTTCTTC,CASSFPSGVGEQFF
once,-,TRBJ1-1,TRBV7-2,TGTGCCAGCCGTATTCCGAGTGGGACTGAAGCTTTCTTT,CASRIPSGTEAFF
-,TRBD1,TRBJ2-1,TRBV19,TGTGCCAGTAGGGCCCGGGACAGGGGAGACAATGAGCAGTTCTTC,CASRARDRGDNEQFF
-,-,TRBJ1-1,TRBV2,TGTGCCAGCGAGAGGAACACTGAAGCTTTCTTT,CASERNTEAFF
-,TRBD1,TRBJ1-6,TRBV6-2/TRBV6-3,TGTGCCAGCAGTTTCCGACAGGGCCTCGATTCACCCCTCCACTTT,CASSFRQGLDSPLHF
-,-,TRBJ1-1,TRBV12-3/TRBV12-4,TGTGCCAGCAGTCTAAGGACACACACTGAAGCTTTCTTT,CASSLRTHTEAFF
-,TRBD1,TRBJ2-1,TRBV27,TGTGCCAGCAGTTTTGCAGGGGGCCCCAATGAGCAGTTCTTC,CASSFAGGPNEQFF
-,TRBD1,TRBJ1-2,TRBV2,TGTGCCAGCACTGACAGGGAGGATGGCTACACCTTC,CASTDREDGYTF
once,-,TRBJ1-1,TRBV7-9,TGTGCCAGCAGCCGTATAGAGCAGACGTGGGCTTTCTTT,CASSRIEQTWAFF
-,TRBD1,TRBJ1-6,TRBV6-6,TGTGTCACCCAGGACAGGGGTGAGTCACCCCTCCACTTT,CVTQDRGESPLHF
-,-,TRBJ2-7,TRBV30,TGTGCCTGGAGGGGGGAAGACTATTACGAGTACTTC,CAWRGEDYYEYF
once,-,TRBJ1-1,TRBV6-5,TGTGCCAGCAGAACCGGGGCTATGGGCACTGAAGCTTTCTTT,CASRTGAMGTEAFF